This T cell receptor beta chain was sequenced for a study of blood T cell repertoires in COVID-19. For the study at large: The study drew acute and convalescent COVID-19 samples from the United States, Italy and Spain. From T cells, B-cell-depleted T cells, or PBMCs came the material, which was cDNA or gDNA.

Germline CDR1 is LNHNV and CDR2 is YYDKDF (reference sequence). V was shortened by 0 bases and J by 6 bases, with 15 bases between the two germline ends. The CDR3 extends over 16 amino acids. As processed by the authors: Scientists estimated how many nucleated cells there were by amplifying reference gene primers. Repertoires were generated with immunoSEQ multiplex PCR, while TCRdb's copy carries only in-frame clones and drops some. That table furnishes V, J and clone size, whereas the DNA furnished D and trimming. The sample shows some 310,000 clones, roughly 89% of them seen only once. Seattle's cohort entered during active infection and was followed longitudinally.

Sequencing used peripheral blood. This receptor was identified in a woman in her forties with COVID-19, enrolled during active disease. The V and J genes are TRBV15 and TRBJ1-5; D not resolved. CDR3 sequence (DNA): TGTGCCACCAGCAGAGAGGGAGGGCGGCCGAGTCAGCCCCAGCATTTT. This encodes CATSREGGRPSQPQHF.